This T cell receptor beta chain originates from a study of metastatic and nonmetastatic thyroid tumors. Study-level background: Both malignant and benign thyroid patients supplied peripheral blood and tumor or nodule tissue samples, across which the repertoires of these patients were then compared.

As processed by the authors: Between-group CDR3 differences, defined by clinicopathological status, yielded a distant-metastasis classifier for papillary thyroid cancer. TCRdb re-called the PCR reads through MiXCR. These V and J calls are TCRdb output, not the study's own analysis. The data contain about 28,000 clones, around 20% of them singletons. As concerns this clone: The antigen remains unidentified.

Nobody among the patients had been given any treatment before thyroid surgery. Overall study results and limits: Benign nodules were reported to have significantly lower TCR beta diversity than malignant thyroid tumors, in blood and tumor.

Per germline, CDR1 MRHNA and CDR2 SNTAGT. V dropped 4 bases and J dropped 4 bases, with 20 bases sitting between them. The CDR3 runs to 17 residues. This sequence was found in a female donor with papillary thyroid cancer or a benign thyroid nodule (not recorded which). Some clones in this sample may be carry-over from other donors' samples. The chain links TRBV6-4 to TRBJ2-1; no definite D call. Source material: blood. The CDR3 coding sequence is TGTGCCAGCAGTGTCAGACCCACGAGCGCGACTTACAATGAGCAGTTCTTC. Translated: CASSVRPTSATYNEQFF.